The sequence of this T cell receptor beta chain was determined in a study of long-term antiretroviral therapy in people with HIV. Looking at the study overall: Specimens dating back about a decade before the 2015 immediate-ART recommendation are the oldest included. Overall study findings and caveats: Despite increasing after ART, diversity remained lower than that of transplant donor controls. For ART adherence, viral resistance and therapy changes, no data were available. Clones showing expansion before ART dominated the repertoire at all time points.

Survey-level resolution applied to immunoSEQ assay v3.0. Profiled with immunoSEQ multiplex PCR; TCRdb holds only in-frame clones, not every one. In the table there are some 28,000 clones, approximately 86% of which are singletons. The CDR3 has 15 amino acids. Trimming stripped 11 bases from V and 5 bases from J, with 24 bases between. Germline V gene sequence: CDR1 MNHEY, CDR2 SVGAGI. Concerning this clone: What it recognizes is unknown.

The TCR was taken from a woman in her thirties with HIV. This material consisted of unsorted PBMCs, taken 0.8 years after starting antiretroviral therapy. The rearrangement uses TRBV6-5 and TRBJ2-5; D perhaps matches TRBD2 (5 bases). The CDR3 sequence is CASGEVGWRVETQYF. CDR3 DNA: TGTGCCTCAGGAGAGGTGGGCTGGCGGGTGGAGACCCAGTACTTC.